This TCR beta chain was identified during a study of T cells in localized non-small cell lung cancer. In regard to this clone: The target antigen is unknown.

Findings of the study overall: Longer overall survival was associated with a higher density of T cells in the blood.

Produced via immunoSEQ multiplex PCR; TCRdb's table is partial and in-frame only. The sample carries approximately 28,000 clones, roughly 90% recorded once. The CDR3 consists of 13 residues. The germline V gene encodes CDR1 SGHTA and CDR2 FQGTGA. V was shortened by 5 bases and J by 1 base, with 7 bases between the two germline ends. The chain combines TRBV7-3 with TRBJ2-3, with D hard to call. The sequence derives from a woman between 35 and 70 years old with stage III lung adenocarcinoma. The starting material was peripheral blood mononuclear cells, obtained before any cancer treatment. DNA for the CDR3: TGTGCCAGCAGCCCCTTCCGCACAGATACGCAGTATTTT. Protein: CASSPFRTDTQYF.